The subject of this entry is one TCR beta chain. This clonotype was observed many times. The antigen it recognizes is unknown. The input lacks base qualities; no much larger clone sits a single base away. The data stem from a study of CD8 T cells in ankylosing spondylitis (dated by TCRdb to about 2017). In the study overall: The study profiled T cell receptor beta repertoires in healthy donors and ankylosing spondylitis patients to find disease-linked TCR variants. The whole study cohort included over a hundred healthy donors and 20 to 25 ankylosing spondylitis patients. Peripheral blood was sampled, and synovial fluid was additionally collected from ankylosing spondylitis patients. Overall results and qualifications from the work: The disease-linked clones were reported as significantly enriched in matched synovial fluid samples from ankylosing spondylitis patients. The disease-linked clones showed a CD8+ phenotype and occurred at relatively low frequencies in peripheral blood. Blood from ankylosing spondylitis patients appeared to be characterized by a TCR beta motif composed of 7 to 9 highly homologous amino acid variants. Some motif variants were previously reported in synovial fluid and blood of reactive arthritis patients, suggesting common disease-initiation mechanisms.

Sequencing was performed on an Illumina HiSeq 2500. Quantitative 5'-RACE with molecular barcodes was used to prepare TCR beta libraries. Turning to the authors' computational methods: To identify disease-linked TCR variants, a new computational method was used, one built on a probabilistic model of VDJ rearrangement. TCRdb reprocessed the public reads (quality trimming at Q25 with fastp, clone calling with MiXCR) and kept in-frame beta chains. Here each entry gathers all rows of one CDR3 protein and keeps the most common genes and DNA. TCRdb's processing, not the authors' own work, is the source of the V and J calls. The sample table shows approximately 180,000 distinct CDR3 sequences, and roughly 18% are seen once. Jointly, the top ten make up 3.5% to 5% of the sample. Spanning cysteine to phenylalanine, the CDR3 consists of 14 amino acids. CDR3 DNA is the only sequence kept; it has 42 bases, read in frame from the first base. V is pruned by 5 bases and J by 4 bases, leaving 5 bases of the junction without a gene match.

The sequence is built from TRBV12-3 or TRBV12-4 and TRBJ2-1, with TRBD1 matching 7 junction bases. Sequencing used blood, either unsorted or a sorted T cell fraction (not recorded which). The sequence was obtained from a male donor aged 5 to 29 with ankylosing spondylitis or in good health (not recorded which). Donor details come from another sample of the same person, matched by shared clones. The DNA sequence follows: TGTGCCAGCAGTCCAGGGGACAGTTACAATGAGCAGTTCTTC. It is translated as CASSPGDSYNEQFF.